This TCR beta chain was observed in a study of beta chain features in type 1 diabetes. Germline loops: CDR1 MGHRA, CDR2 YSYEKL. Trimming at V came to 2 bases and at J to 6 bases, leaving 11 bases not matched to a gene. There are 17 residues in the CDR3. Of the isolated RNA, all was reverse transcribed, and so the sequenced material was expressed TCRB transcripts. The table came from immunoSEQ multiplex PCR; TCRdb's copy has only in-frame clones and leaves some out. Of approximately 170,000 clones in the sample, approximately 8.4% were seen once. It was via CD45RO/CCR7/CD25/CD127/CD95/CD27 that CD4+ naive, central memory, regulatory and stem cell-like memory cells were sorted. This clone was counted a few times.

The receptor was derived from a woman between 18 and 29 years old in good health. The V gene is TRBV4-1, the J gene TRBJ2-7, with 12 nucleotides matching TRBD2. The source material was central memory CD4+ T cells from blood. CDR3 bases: TGCGCCAGCAGCCAATCCCAGACTAGCGGGGGTGAGATCGAGCAGTACTTC. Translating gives CASSQSQTSGGEIEQYF.